The 18 T cell receptor beta chains presented below share a single source sample, sequenced in a study of blood T cell repertoires in COVID-19. Profiling relied on immunoSEQ multiplex PCR, and the TCRdb table lists in-frame clones only, not all of them. The table lists 200,000 to 300,000 clones, roughly 80% of them singletons. Material for sequencing was peripheral blood. These TCRs come from a woman older than 75 with acute or convalescent COVID-19.

The V and J genes are TRBV27 and TRBJ1-1, with D perhaps TRBD1 (5 bases). Per germline, CDR1 MNHEY and CDR2 SMNVEV (reference sequence). This CDR3 has 14 residues. Deletions cut 9 bases from V and 2 bases from J, with 16 bases between. CDR3 coding DNA: TGTGCCAGGAACCCGGGACTTCGAAACACTGAAGCTTTCTTT. Protein sequence: CARNPGLRNTEAFF.

The chain uses TRBV5-6 and TRBJ1-1, with D maybe TRBD1 (6 bases). Germline-derived CDR1 and CDR2 are SGHDT and YYEEEE. With 3 bases removed from V and 1 base from J, the gap between germline ends came to 13 bases. The CDR3 runs to 15 residues. Here the CDR3 reads CASSSGGGKNTEAFF. CDR3 DNA sequence: TGTGCCAGCAGCTCGGGAGGGGGAAAGAACACTGAAGCTTTCTTT.

Only a few counts were recorded for this clone. The chain combines TRBV2 with TRBJ1-1; D is possibly TRBD1 (6 bases). V lost 5 bases and J 2 bases, leaving 15 bases between the germline ends. This CDR3 is built from 15 residues. Germline loops: CDR1 SNHLY, CDR2 FYNNEI. The CDR3 sequence: CASSNKQGINTEAFF. The CDR3 nucleotides are TGTGCCAGCAGTAATAAACAGGGTATCAACACTGAAGCTTTCTTT.

This clone was seen a handful of times. This chain connects TRBV20-1 to TRBJ1-2; D gene unclear. There are 12 residues in the CDR3. V was trimmed by 6 bases and J by 6 bases, leaving 14 bases between them. Germline CDR1 reads DFQATT; CDR2 reads SNEGSKA (reference sequence). The CDR3 sequence is CSASRGSDGYTF. DNA for the CDR3: TGCAGTGCCAGTCGGGGATCTGATGGCTACACCTTC.

The chain links TRBV5-1 to TRBJ2-3, with TRBD1 matching over 7 bases. J gave up 0 bases and V 0 bases, and 4 bases lay outside the gene matches. The germline V gene has CDR1 SGHRS and CDR2 YFSETQ. The CDR3 extends over 16 amino acids. The CDR3 region has the DNA TGCGCCAGCAGCTTGGAGGGACAGACTAGCACAGATACGCAGTATTTT. It is translated as CASSLEGQTSTDTQYF.

This clone was observed a few times. The V and J genes are TRBV29-1 and TRBJ2-5, with 9 nucleotides matching TRBD2. Germline CDR1 SQVTM, CDR2 ANQGSEA. J was trimmed by 6 bases and V by 7 bases; bases with no gene match: 12. CDR3 length equals 14 residues. The CDR3 region has the DNA TGCAGCGCCCTTAGGGCGGGAGGGGAAAAGACCCAGTACTTC. Amino acid sequence: CSALRAGGEKTQYF. Combining the CDR3 with reference TRBV29-1 and TRBJ2-5 gives the whole variable domain SAVISQKPSRDICQRGTSLTIQCQVDSQVTMMFWYRQQPGQSLTLIATANQGSEATYESGFVIDKFPISRPNLTFSTLTVSNMSPEDSSIYLCSALRAGGEKTQYFGPGTRLLVL.

The rearrangement links TRBV5-1 to TRBJ2-2, with 7 bases identical to TRBD1. The trim removed 2 bases at V and 5 bases at J, leaving 3 bases unmatched. CDR1 is SGHRS and CDR2 is YFSETQ in the germline V gene. The CDR3 has 14 amino acids. CDR3 residues: CASSLKQGTGELFF. In nucleotides, the CDR3 is TGCGCCAGCAGCTTAAAACAGGGGACCGGGGAGCTGTTTTTT.

The CDR3 is CASSRDRGEETQYF. The CDR3 DNA follows: TGCGCCAGCAGCAGGGACAGGGGAGAGGAGACCCAGTACTTC. The J gene is TRBJ2-5, the V gene TRBV5-1; 10 positions match TRBD1. Germline V lookup: CDR1 SGHRS, CDR2 YFSETQ. The V and J ends lost 4 bases and 5 bases, in that order; junction bases with no gene match: 5. The CDR3 contains 14 residues.

The rearrangement joins TRBV7-2 to TRBJ2-1; 8 bases match TRBD2. This CDR3 is built from 16 residues. In germline, CDR1 is SGHTA, CDR2 FQGNSA. With V trimmed by 5 bases and J by 3 bases, 9 bases remained unmatched. CDR3 nucleotides: TGTGCCAGCAGCCCTAGACGGGGGGGCTTCTACAATGAGCAGTTCTTC. Its translation is CASSPRRGGFYNEQFF.

The chain combines TRBV3-1 (or the pseudogene TRBV3-2) with TRBJ1-3; D possibly corresponds to TRBD1 (6 bases). Per germline, CDR1 LGHDT and CDR2 YNNKEL (reference sequence). Between the trimmed V and J ends, which lost 2 bases and 10 bases, there was a span of 15 bases. The CDR3 is 14 residues long. CDR3 coding DNA: TGTGCCAGCAGCCAAACGGACAGTCAAAGGACCATATATTTT. Amino acids: CASSQTDSQRTIYF.

The V and J genes are TRBV9 and TRBJ2-3; D perhaps matches TRBD1 (6 bases). V lost 0 bases and J lost 1, with 12 bases in between. The germline V gene encodes CDR1 SGDLS and CDR2 YYNGEE. The CDR3 loop spans 16 amino acids. In DNA, the CDR3 is TGTGCCAGCAGCGTAGTTGGGACACCCCGCACAGATACGCAGTATTTT. Translated: CASSVVGTPRTDTQYF.

This clone occurred once. The chain combines TRBV11-2 with TRBJ1-1, with D possibly matching TRBD1 (5 bases). The CDR3 consists of 15 residues. The V end lost 1 base, the J end lost 2 bases, and 11 bases lay between the germline ends. Germline CDR1 is SGHAT and CDR2 is FQNNGV. CDR3 loop: CASSLGPGLNTEAFF. As DNA, the CDR3 is TGTGCCAGCAGCTTAGGTCCAGGGCTTAACACTGAAGCTTTCTTT.

The chain has TRBV7-8 and TRBJ2-1; 8 bases line up with TRBD2. The germline gives CDR1 SGHVS, CDR2 FQNEAQ. The V segment lost 6 bases and the J segment 4 bases; nucleotides outside the gene matches: 8. The length of the CDR3 is 15 residues. CDR3 bases: TGTGCCAGCAGACGGAGCGGGAGTTCTTACAATGAGCAGTTCTTC. This translates into CASRRSGSSYNEQFF.

The gene calls are TRBV18 and TRBJ2-1, with 7 bases that match TRBD1. V lost 5 bases, J lost 0 bases, and 4 bases stayed unmatched. This CDR3 has 15 amino acids. Germline lookup yields CDR1 KGHSH and CDR2 LQKENI. CDR3 coding DNA: TGTGCCAGCTCATCGGGACAGAGCTCCTACAATGAGCAGTTCTTC. Translated, it gives CASSSGQSSYNEQFF.

The rearrangement joins TRBV6-1 to TRBJ1-2; 8 positions agree with TRBD1. The germline V gene encodes CDR1 MNHNS and CDR2 SASEGT. The CDR3 contains 13 residues. V lost 6 bases, J lost 6 bases, and 6 bases stayed unmatched. In DNA form, the CDR3 reads TGTGCCAGCAGGAGAACAGGGGGTAATGGCTACACCTTC. This sequence encodes CASRRTGGNGYTF.

This clone was seen a handful of times. The chain couples TRBV27 to TRBJ2-1, with TRBD1 matching 9 bases. This CDR3 has 16 residues. The germline V gene encodes CDR1 MNHEY and CDR2 SMNVEV (reference sequence). J lost 7 bases, V lost 6 bases, and 13 bases had no gene match. CDR3 residues: CASSKRRDREGNEQFF. The CDR3 bases are TGTGCCAGCAGCAAACGTCGGGACAGGGAAGGTAATGAGCAGTTCTTC.

The chain carries TRBV6-4 and TRBJ1-5; D call uncertain. CDR1 MRHNA and CDR2 SNTAGT come from the germline V gene. The CDR3 totals 15 residues. The ends were cut back, 3 bases at V and 2 bases at J, with 11 bases in the middle. CDR3 coding DNA: TGTGCCAGCAGTGAAAGTCCGGGAGGCAATCAGCCCCAGCATTTT. As protein: CASSESPGGNQPQHF.

The V and J genes are TRBV2 and TRBJ2-7; tentatively, D is TRBD1 (6 bases). V was clipped by 7 bases and J by 0 bases, with 16 bases between them. The V gene's germline CDR1 is SNHLY and CDR2 FYNNEI. This CDR3 spans 15 amino acids. The chain's CDR3 is CASTIDRSSSYEQYF. The CDR3 DNA is TGTGCCAGCACCATTGACAGGTCGAGCTCCTACGAGCAGTACTTC.